The sequence of this T cell receptor beta chain was determined in a study of blood T cells in healthy people across ages (dated by TCRdb to between 2014 and 2016). Looking at the study overall: Template switching captured roughly one uniquely barcoded TCR beta cDNA molecule per two T cells in model experiments. To avoid experimental bias, donors of different ages were distributed randomly across sequencing lanes. The donors were divided into four age groups: young (average roughly 17 years), middle-aged (approximately 41), aged (approximately 62) and long-lived (more than 75). To track age-related changes in TCR beta repertoire diversity, the study relied on deep sequencing normalized with unique cDNA molecular identifiers. Two additional independent replicas of 1 million unique cDNA reads from the same blood draw were analyzed for two donors (one aged 18 to 30 and one aged 80 or older).

The library was generated by 5' RACE. The listed sequencing device is Illumina HiSeq 2500. A second PCR of roughly 6 to 11 cycles was performed with a sample-barcoded 5' primer and a J-beta primer mix. A template-switch 5' adaptor carrying 12 random nucleotides introduced a unique molecular identifier onto each TCR beta cDNA molecule. At least 2.5 million CDR3-containing paired-end reads were obtained from each sample. First-strand cDNA was synthesized from all RNA with the Mint cDNA synthesis kit, primed by a TRBC-specific oligonucleotide. All cDNA was treated with uracil-DNA glycosylase and then went through a first 18-cycle PCR with the universal primers M1SS and BC2_uni_R. The original pipeline was this. Normalization of each sample was performed by random selection of 1 million high-quality reads, each carrying a distinct molecular identifier. Instead of being binned into consensus sequences, reads that shared molecular identifiers were thrown out. MiTCR, run with a Q25 quality threshold and the strictest error-elimination algorithm, handled CDR3 identification, clonotype clustering and error correction. A nonparametric unseen species model with Euler transformation was used to estimate lower-bound total TCR beta diversity. The raw public reads went through TCRdb reprocessing: fastp at Q25, MiXCR clone calling, in-frame beta chains kept. Identical CDR3 proteins give one entry, which carries the most common genes and DNA. The V and J calls, along with clone size, are taken from TCRdb and not from the paper's own processing. The sample includes approximately 800,000 distinct CDR3 sequences, with 58% observed a single time. The top ten hold approximately 20% of the sample.

Donors were about 36 systemically healthy Caucasian individuals from Russia aged 6 to 90 years. Each donor gave approximately 10 milliliters of peripheral blood, collected into EDTA-treated Vacutainer tubes. Ficoll-Paque density-gradient centrifugation was used to isolate PBMCs, with at least 6.5 million per sample. Total RNA, at least 6 micrograms per sample, was extracted from PBMCs with Trizol reagent. The percentages of naive CD45RAhigh/CD27high T cells were determined by flow cytometry on a PBMC aliquot from every donor. The full study reports these points: Observed TCR beta diversity correlated strongly with the percentage of naive T cells measured by flow cytometry. Because profiling used bulk unsorted PBMCs, naive and antigen-experienced compartments could not be compared conclusively. The long-lived group showed more naive CD4+ T cells, fewer expanded clones and increased TCR diversity than the aged group, suggesting age selection. Estimates of total diversity from one million sequenced T cells were regarded as lower bounds and underestimates. Because the CMV infection status of the donors was unknown, age-related changes in expanded clonotypes may potentially have been confounded. Observed TCR beta diversity per million T cells fell roughly linearly with age, and a significant reduction was already apparent by age roughly 40.

About this clonotype itself: Its cognate antigen has yet to be identified. The record has no base qualities; no much larger clone is one base away.

Material: blood. This TCR derives from a man younger than 45 in good health.

The CDR3 reads as follows: CASSYSGRDTQYF. The bases read TGTGCCAGCAGTTACTCGGGAAGGGATACGCAGTATTTT. The rearranged chain carries TRBV6-2 or TRBV6-3 and TRBJ2-3; the D gene remains uncertain. Measured from the cysteine to the phenylalanine, the CDR3 is 13 residues long. Here the CDR3 DNA is all that survives: 39 bases in frame from base 1. V drops 0 bases and J drops 6 bases, leaving 7 bases in between. The germline V gene provides CDR1 MNHEY and CDR2 SVGEGT.